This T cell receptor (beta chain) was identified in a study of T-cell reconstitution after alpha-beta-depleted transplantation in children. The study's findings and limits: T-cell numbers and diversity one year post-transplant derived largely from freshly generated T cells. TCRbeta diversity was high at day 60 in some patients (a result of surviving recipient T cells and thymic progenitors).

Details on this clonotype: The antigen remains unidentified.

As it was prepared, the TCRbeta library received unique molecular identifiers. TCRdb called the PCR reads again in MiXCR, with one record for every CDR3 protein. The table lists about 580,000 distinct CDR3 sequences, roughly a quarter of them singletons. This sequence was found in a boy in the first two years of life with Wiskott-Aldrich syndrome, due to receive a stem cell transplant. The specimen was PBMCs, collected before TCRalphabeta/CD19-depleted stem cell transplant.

The CDR3 reads CASSRVFGQSSLDIQYF. The DNA for the CDR3 is TGTGCCAGCAGTCGGGTGTTCGGGCAGTCCAGCCTGGACATTCAGTACTTC. This chain connects TRBV28 to TRBJ2-4; D unresolved. V was trimmed by 5 bases and J by 8 bases, leaving 25 bases between them. The germline V gene has CDR1 MDHEN and CDR2 SYDVKM. The CDR3 loop spans 17 amino acids.